These 22 T cell receptor beta chains were sequenced from one sample in a study of cytomegalovirus exposure and HLA in healthy donors (dated by TCRdb to about 2017). Library method: the immunoSEQ multiplex PCR assay. For the multiplex PCR, a mixture combining 60 forward primers for TCR Vbeta segments and 13 reverse primers for TCR Jbeta segments was used. Entries here come from immuneACCESS through TCRdb and include only in-frame sequences with V and J called. Some clones fail to appear in such tables; in the studies checked, an unresolved V gene covers under half of the shortfall, and the cause of the remainder is unknown. The sample records about 180,000 clones, about 85% of which are singletons. The top ten hold 1.3% to 1.5% of the sample. The sequenced material came from PBMCs. Source of these receptors: a girl between 5 and 17 years old in good health and CMV-seropositive.

In its sample, this clone was seen a few times. The chain couples TRBV6-1 to TRBJ2-5, with D possibly matching TRBD1 (6 bases). CDR3 length: 14 amino acids. V dropped 3 bases and J dropped 0 bases, with 8 bases sitting between them. Germline CDR1 reads MNHNS; CDR2 reads SASEGT. CDR3 protein: CASSDRGNQETQYF. The CDR3 DNA follows: TGTGCCAGCAGTGACAGGGGTAACCAAGAGACCCAGTACTTC.

V usage is TRBV4-1 and J usage is TRBJ2-1; D possibly corresponds to TRBD2 (5 bases). The germline V gene has CDR1 MGHRA and CDR2 YSYEKL. The V end lost 0 bases, the J end lost 2 bases, and 17 bases lay between the germline ends. The CDR3 covers 18 residues. CDR3 sequence reads: CASSQDRDASVPYNEQFF. CDR3 coding DNA: TGCGCCAGCAGCCAAGACCGGGATGCCTCGGTCCCCTACAATGAGCAGTTCTTC.

The chain employs TRBV6-6 and TRBJ1-1; 11 positions match TRBD1. J gave up 4 bases and V 7 bases, and 8 bases lay outside the gene matches. The CDR3 extends over 15 amino acids. From germline, CDR1 is MNHNY and CDR2 SVGAGI (reference sequence). CDR3 DNA sequence: TGTGCCAGCAACCCCGGGACAGGGGGTGTCACTGAAGCTTTCTTT. Translated: CASNPGTGGVTEAFF.

Only a few counts were recorded for this clone. The V and J genes are TRBV4-1 and TRBJ1-1; no reliable D call. The V gene lost 4 bases and the J gene lost 0 bases, with 12 bases spanning the gap. This CDR3 region has 15 residues. Germline V gene lookup returns CDR1 MGHRA and CDR2 YSYEKL. Here the CDR3 reads CASSPKRGMNTEAFF. CDR3 bases: TGCGCCAGCAGCCCTAAACGGGGAATGAACACTGAAGCTTTCTTT.

The chain has TRBV5-4 and TRBJ2-3; D is unclear. Germline loops: CDR1 SGHNT, CDR2 YYREEE (reference sequence). The CDR3 is made up of 12 amino acids. The V end was cut by 4 bases, the J end by 6 bases, with 9 bases between. The CDR3 DNA is TGTGCCAGCAGCCCGACCAGGGATACGCAGTATTTT. It encodes CASSPTRDTQYF.

The chain joins TRBV15 to TRBJ2-7; D possibly corresponds to TRBD2 (5 bases). This CDR3 region has 13 residues. Germline-derived CDR1 and CDR2 are LNHNV and YYDKDF (reference sequence). Trimming pared 2 bases from V and 6 bases from J, leaving 11 bases between. The CDR3 nucleotides read TGTGCCACCAGCAGACCCCTAGCCTCCGAGCAGTACTTC. It yields the protein CATSRPLASEQYF.

The chain links TRBV6-5 to TRBJ2-7, with 7 bases matching TRBD2. V lost 2 bases, J lost 3 bases, and 10 bases stayed unmatched. This CDR3 spans 16 amino acids. The germline V gene encodes CDR1 MNHEY and CDR2 SVGAGI. In nucleotides, the CDR3 is TGTGCCAGCAGTTACCCCACGGGAGCGGGACTCTACGAGCAGTACTTC. This codes for CASSYPTGAGLYEQYF.

The gene calls are TRBV25-1 and TRBJ2-5, with D perhaps matching TRBD1 (6 bases). The ends were cut back, 5 bases at V and 5 bases at J, with 12 bases in the middle. Germline-derived CDR1 and CDR2 are MGHDK and SYGVNS. The CDR3 sequence is 13 residues long. CDR3 amino acids: CASSNRERETQYF. As DNA, the CDR3 is TGTGCCAGCAGTAACAGGGAGAGGGAGACCCAGTACTTC.

This clone was seen once. This chain uses TRBV27 with TRBJ2-5, with TRBD2 matching over 7 bases. Unmatched junction bases numbered 4, after V lost 4 bases and J lost 5 bases. The CDR3 extends over 13 amino acids. Germline CDR1 MNHEY, CDR2 SMNVEV (reference sequence). This CDR3 is CASSWGGRETQYF. CDR3 coding DNA: TGTGCCAGCAGTTGGGGGGGACGGGAGACCCAGTACTTC.

In its sample, this clone was seen once. The rearrangement links TRBV5-1 to TRBJ2-5; 7 bases are a match to TRBD1. V shed 4 bases, J shed 2 bases, and the junction held 5 bases outside the gene matches. CDR1 SGHRS and CDR2 YFSETQ come from the germline V gene. The CDR3 covers 14 residues. The CDR3 reads CASSKGQQQETQYF. The CDR3 DNA reads as TGCGCCAGCAGCAAGGGACAGCAACAAGAGACCCAGTACTTC.

The chain is built from TRBV19 and TRBJ2-7; 10 nucleotides agree with TRBD2. With V trimmed by 3 bases and J by 1 base, 3 bases remained unmatched. This CDR3 contains 15 residues. Germline V CDR1 and CDR2: LNHDA, SQIVND (reference sequence). The CDR3 reads CASSMALAGSYEQYF. The CDR3 DNA is TGTGCCAGTAGTATGGCACTAGCGGGATCCTACGAGCAGTACTTC.

DNA for the CDR3: TGTGCCAGCACCTACCGAGCGTGGACAGCCAGCTCCTACAATGAGCAGTTCTTC. Translating it yields CASTYRAWTASSYNEQFF. This chain uses TRBV13 with TRBJ2-1; D possibly corresponds to TRBD1 (6 bases). From germline, CDR1 is PRHDT and CDR2 FYEKMQ (reference sequence). With 7 bases removed from V and 0 bases from J, the gap between germline ends came to 22 bases. The CDR3 is 18 amino acids.

The chain carries TRBV5-1 and TRBJ1-2; TRBD1 agrees at 7 bases. Trimming cost V 4 bases and J 8 bases; bases outside gene matches: 11. CDR3 size: 14 residues. Germline CDR1 SGHRS, CDR2 YFSETQ. The CDR3 reads CASSGRDSPPGYTF. The CDR3 region has the DNA TGCGCCAGCAGCGGAAGGGACAGCCCTCCAGGCTACACCTTC.

The chain combines TRBV6-5 with TRBJ2-7; TRBD1 might be the D (5 bases). The germline V gene has CDR1 MNHEY and CDR2 SVGAGI. V lost 8 bases and J 2 bases, leaving 13 bases between the germline ends. There are 13 residues in the CDR3. CDR3: CASGRQKAYEQYF. CDR3 nucleotides: TGTGCCAGCGGTCGACAGAAAGCCTACGAGCAGTACTTC.

This clone was detected only a few times. This sequence joins TRBV6-5 and TRBJ2-6; 7 bases fit TRBD1. The ends lost 8 bases at V and 0 bases at J; junction bases unmatched: 4. CDR1 MNHEY and CDR2 SVGAGI come from the germline V gene. This CDR3 is 15 amino acids long. The CDR3 sequence is CASRDSPSGANVLTF. As DNA, the CDR3 is TGTGCCAGCCGGGACAGCCCCTCTGGGGCCAACGTCCTGACTTTC.

The chain couples TRBV4-1 to TRBJ2-1; 10 bases fit TRBD2. The germline CDR1 and CDR2 sequences are MGHRA and YSYEKL. The CDR3 extends over 17 amino acids. V trimming: 0 bases; J trimming: 3 bases; junction bases outside the gene matches: 5. The CDR3 spells CASSQELAGTYYNEQFF. CDR3 nucleotide sequence: TGCGCCAGCAGCCAAGAACTAGCGGGAACCTACTACAATGAGCAGTTCTTC.

In its sample, this clone was seen a few times. V usage is TRBV15 and J usage is TRBJ2-7; 9 bases are shared with TRBD1. The CDR3 is made up of 15 amino acids. The V segment lost 1 base and the J segment 2 bases; nucleotides outside the gene matches: 3. The germline V gene has CDR1 LNHNV and CDR2 YYDKDF (reference sequence). This CDR3 is CATSRGQGEAYEQYF. In DNA, the CDR3 is TGTGCCACCAGCAGAGGACAGGGGGAGGCCTACGAGCAGTACTTC.

Written as DNA, the CDR3 is TGTGCCAGCAGTTACAGCGGTGGTGGGGGCCGGGAAGCTTTCTTT. Translated, it gives CASSYSGGGGREAFF. The gene calls are TRBV6-5 and TRBJ1-1; a weak D match, TRBD1 (6 bases). The CDR3 spans 15 residues. Deletions cut 2 bases from V and 8 bases from J, with 18 bases between. Germline V gives CDR1 MNHEY, CDR2 SVGAGI.

The chain uses TRBV6-1 and TRBJ1-2; D is perhaps TRBD1 (5 bases). Germline V CDR1 and CDR2: MNHNS, SASEGT. Trimming cost V 0 bases and J 4 bases, with 12 bases left between them. The CDR3 covers 15 residues. The CDR3 DNA reads as TGTGCCAGCAGTGAAGCGTTCGGCAGGGCCTATGGCTACACCTTC. Encoded protein: CASSEAFGRAYGYTF.

The chain combines TRBV5-1 with TRBJ2-3, with a tentative D call TRBD2 (6 bases). Germline V CDR1 and CDR2: SGHRS, YFSETQ. The CDR3 is 18 residues long. The V gene lost 2 bases and the J gene lost 5 bases, with 24 bases spanning the gap. The CDR3 nucleotides read TGCGCCAGCAGCTTTCACCCTACTAGCTTCAGGTGGGGAGATACGCAGTATTTT. Translation gives CASSFHPTSFRWGDTQYF.

The chain is built from TRBV6-5 and TRBJ2-7, with D perhaps matching TRBD2 (5 bases). The V and J ends lost 5 bases and 3 bases respectively, with 14 bases between them. Looked up from germline, CDR1 is MNHEY and CDR2 is SVGAGI. This CDR3 contains 14 residues. As DNA, the CDR3 is TGTGCCAGCAGTCCACGGACTCCCTACTACGAGCAGTACTTC. Translation: CASSPRTPYYEQYF.

The chain links TRBV7-2 to TRBJ1-5; no reliable D call. CDR3 length: 12 residues. Per the germline V gene, CDR1 is SGHTA and CDR2 is FQGNSA. The germline V and J ends were trimmed by 8 bases and 0 bases, with 5 bases remaining between them. The CDR3 reads CASGSSNQPQHF. The CDR3 DNA is TGTGCCAGCGGTAGTAGCAATCAGCCCCAGCATTTT.